A single sample gave rise to the 20 T cell receptor beta chains below, sequenced in a study of cytomegalovirus exposure and HLA in healthy donors. The primer mix had 60 Vbeta and 13 Jbeta primers. The method was immunoSEQ multiplex PCR; TCRdb's version includes in-frame clones alone and lacks a portion of them. In total, the table holds 35,000 to 50,000 clones. What was sequenced was PBMCs. The source is a male donor in good health and CMV-seronegative.

V is TRBV7-2 and J is TRBJ1-1; no reliable D call. Trimming removed 7 bases at V and 3 bases at J, with 18 bases between. Germline V lookup: CDR1 SGHTA, CDR2 FQGNSA. The CDR3 runs 15 residues. The CDR3 is CASIDRRGTYTEAFF. DNA for the CDR3: TGTGCCAGCATCGACCGGCGGGGAACCTACACTGAAGCTTTCTTT.

The V and J genes are TRBV30 and TRBJ1-6, with D possibly TRBD1 on 6 matching bases. The CDR3 consists of 19 residues. Deletions cut 0 bases from V and 6 bases from J, with 24 bases between. Germline V gene data show CDR1 as GTSNPN and CDR2 as SVGIG (reference sequence). In DNA form, the CDR3 reads TGTGCCTGGAGTGTACTTTCAGGGGCCACCCAAACATCTAATTCACCCCTCCACTTT. Its protein product is CAWSVLSGATQTSNSPLHF.

The chain recombines TRBV27 with TRBJ2-1; 8 nucleotides agree with TRBD2. With 6 bases clipped from V and 6 bases from J, the junction kept 10 bases outside the gene matches. This CDR3 is built from 15 residues. Germline values: CDR1 MNHEY, CDR2 SMNVEV (reference sequence). As DNA, the CDR3 is TGTGCCAGCAGCCGAGCGGGGCGGGAGGTCAATGAGCAGTTCTTC. This sequence encodes CASSRAGREVNEQFF.

This chain connects TRBV6-5 to TRBJ1-5; D perhaps matches TRBD1 (5 bases). Germline assignment: CDR1 MNHEY and CDR2 SVGAGI. This CDR3 is built from 14 residues. With 6 bases removed from V and 3 bases from J, the gap between germline ends came to 12 bases. The CDR3 DNA is TGTGCCAGCAGGGACCACAGGTCCAATCAGCCCCAGCATTTT. It codes for CASRDHRSNQPQHF.

This chain links TRBV10-3 with TRBJ2-3; tentative D call: TRBD2 (6 bases). The CDR3 loop spans 14 amino acids. Germline lookup yields CDR1 ENHRY and CDR2 SYGVKD. Trimming removed 7 bases from V and 6 bases from J, with 17 bases in between. In DNA, the CDR3 is TGTGCCATCAAGGGCGGACTAAAAGAGGATACGCAGTATTTT. Amino acids: CAIKGGLKEDTQYF.

This chain joins TRBV5-6 and TRBJ1-1, with 9 bases identical to TRBD1. The CDR3 consists of 13 residues. Germline CDR1 SGHDT, CDR2 YYEEEE. J gave up 3 bases and V 4 bases, and 1 base lay outside the gene matches. The CDR3, as DNA: TGTGCCAGCAGCGGGACAGGGTACACTGAAGCTTTCTTT. Encoded protein: CASSGTGYTEAFF.

The V gene is TRBV30, the J gene TRBJ2-1, with TRBD2 identical over 10 bases. The CDR3 totals 16 residues. The V gene's germline CDR1 is GTSNPN and CDR2 SVGIG (reference sequence). The J segment lost 4 bases and the V segment lost 0 bases, leaving 6 bases of the junction unmatched. The CDR3 sequence: CAWSVRRTSGYNEQFF. CDR3 nucleotides: TGTGCCTGGAGTGTACGGAGGACTAGCGGATACAATGAGCAGTTCTTC.

V is TRBV5-6 and J is TRBJ1-2; D might be TRBD1 (6 bases). This CDR3 spans 12 amino acids. Germline lookup yields CDR1 SGHDT and CDR2 YYEEEE. Between the trimmed V and J ends, which lost 2 bases and 4 bases, there was a span of 6 bases. The CDR3 spells CASSLQGYGYTF. For the CDR3, the DNA is TGTGCCAGCAGCTTACAGGGCTATGGCTACACCTTC. Combining the CDR3 with reference TRBV5-6 and TRBJ1-2 gives the whole variable domain DAGVTQSPTHLIKTRGQQVTLRCSPKSGHDTVSWYQQALGQGPQFIFQYYEEEERQRGNFPDRFSGHQFPNYSSELNVNALLLGDSALYLCASSLQGYGYTFGSGTRLTVV.

The rearrangement links TRBV18 to TRBJ1-1; TRBD1 matches 8 bases. This CDR3 comprises 14 residues. Losses at the gene ends were 3 bases for V and 4 bases for J; bases not matched to a gene: 4. Germline V gives CDR1 KGHSH, CDR2 LQKENI. The CDR3 region has the DNA TGTGCCAGCTCACCCAGTACAGGGGGCACTGAAGCTTTCTTT. This translates into CASSPSTGGTEAFF.

The chain couples TRBV7-9 to TRBJ1-2; D may be TRBD1 (5 bases). The CDR3 length is 12 residues. Trimming removed 4 bases from V and 4 bases from J, with 7 bases in between. Per germline, CDR1 SEHNR and CDR2 FQNEAQ (reference sequence). The CDR3 reads CASSSTVYGYTF. The CDR3 DNA follows: TGTGCCAGCAGCTCGACAGTCTATGGCTACACCTTC.

V and J are TRBV18 and TRBJ2-1; 8 positions match TRBD1. With V trimmed by 2 bases and J by 8 bases, 8 bases remained unmatched. The CDR3 loop spans 15 amino acids. Looked up from germline, CDR1 is KGHSH and CDR2 is LQKENI. CDR3 DNA sequence: TGTGCCAGCTCACCAAATCAGGGGGCTGGGGATGAGCAGTTCTTC. It yields the protein CASSPNQGAGDEQFF.

The CDR3 coding sequence is TGTGCCAGCAGCATCCGGGACAGGGGGCTCCACGAGCAGTACTTC. Protein product: CASSIRDRGLHEQYF. The chain combines TRBV5-5 with TRBJ2-7, with TRBD1 identical over 12 bases. With 4 bases clipped from V and 5 bases from J, the junction kept 7 bases outside the gene matches. Per germline, CDR1 SGHKS and CDR2 YYEKEE (reference sequence). This CDR3 has 15 residues. The full variable domain, in which reference TRBV5-5 and TRBJ2-7 provide the parts outside the CDR3, is DAGVTQSPTHLIKTRGQQVTLRCSPISGHKSVSWYQQVLGQGPQFIFQYYEKEERGRGNFPDRFSARQFPNYSSELNVNALLLGDSALYLCASSIRDRGLHEQYFGPGTRLTVT.

This chain uses TRBV4-3 with TRBJ2-2; 10 positions match TRBD2. Trimming at V came to 3 bases and at J to 4 bases, leaving 8 bases not matched to a gene. The CDR3 loop spans 17 amino acids. Germline CDR1 reads LGHNA; CDR2 reads YSLEER. The CDR3 region has the DNA TGCGCCAGCAGCCAGTATGCTAGCGGGAGTATCACCGGGGAGCTGTTTTTT. Its translation: CASSQYASGSITGELFF.

The V call is TRBV5-1, the J call TRBJ2-1; 10 bases agree with TRBD1. The length of the CDR3 is 20 residues. V lost 2 bases, J lost 0 bases, and 14 bases stayed unmatched. The germline gives CDR1 SGHRS, CDR2 YFSETQ. As DNA, the CDR3 is TGCGCCAGCAGCTTACGCTCCGGGACAGGGGAGTTTCGCTCCTACAATGAGCAGTTCTTC. This encodes CASSLRSGTGEFRSYNEQFF.

DNA for the CDR3: TGTGCCAGCAGCTTAGTAGCAGGGATCTCCTACGAGCAGTACTTC. Its translation is CASSLVAGISYEQYF. The chain has TRBV11-2 and TRBJ2-7; possible D gene TRBD1, 5 bases. Germline CDR1 SGHAT, CDR2 FQNNGV. The CDR3 totals 15 residues. Trimming cost V 1 base and J 0 bases, with 10 bases left between them.

The chain joins TRBV5-1 to TRBJ2-5; 8 bases fit TRBD2. V lost 4 bases to trimming and J lost 3 bases; unmatched junction nucleotides: 2. Germline CDR1 reads SGHRS; CDR2 reads YFSETQ. This CDR3 spans 13 amino acids. Written as DNA, the CDR3 is TGCGCCAGCAGCCGGCGGGGGGAAGAGACCCAGTACTTC. Protein product: CASSRRGEETQYF.

The DNA of the CDR3 is TGTGCCAGCAGCGTAACAAGTGCAACTAATGAAAAACTGTTTTTT. It encodes CASSVTSATNEKLFF. The chain links TRBV9 to TRBJ1-4; D call uncertain. CDR1 is SGDLS, CDR2 YYNGEE, per germline. V was trimmed by 1 base and J by 0 bases, leaving 7 bases between them. This CDR3 contains 15 residues. Using reference TRBV9 and TRBJ1-4 for the parts outside the CDR3, the full variable domain is DSGVTQTPKHLITATGQRVTLRCSPRSGDLSVYWYQQSLDQGLQFLIQYYNGEERAKGNILERFSAQQFPDLHSELNLSSLELGDSALYFCASSVTSATNEKLFFGSGTQLSVL.

The chain joins TRBV11-2 to TRBJ2-5; TRBD2 might be the D (5 bases). The closer fit of TRBJ2-7 to the DNA end suggests the J call may be wrong. In germline, CDR1 is SGHAT, CDR2 FQNNGV. The CDR3 runs to 15 residues. The CDR3 DNA follows: TGTGCCAGCAGACGTCCTGGCGGGCGATCCTACGAGCAGTACTTC. It specifies CASRRPGGRSYEQYF.

The genes are TRBV5-1 and TRBJ2-7, with 7 bases that match TRBD1. Germline V CDR1 and CDR2: SGHRS, YFSETQ. This CDR3 comprises 15 residues. J gave up 3 bases and V 5 bases, and 11 bases lay outside the gene matches. CDR3 protein: CASSFTQGVGYEQYF. CDR3 DNA: TGCGCCAGCAGTTTCACTCAGGGGGTCGGCTACGAGCAGTACTTC.

V usage is TRBV5-4 and J usage is TRBJ2-7; TRBD1 might be the D (5 bases). Looked up from germline, CDR1 is SGHNT and CDR2 is YYREEE (reference sequence). The V end lost 1 base, the J end lost 2 bases, and 7 bases lay between the germline ends. The CDR3 length is 13 residues. CDR3 coding DNA: TGTGCCAGCAGCTTGTCGGACACCTACGAGCAGTACTTC. This gives the protein CASSLSDTYEQYF.